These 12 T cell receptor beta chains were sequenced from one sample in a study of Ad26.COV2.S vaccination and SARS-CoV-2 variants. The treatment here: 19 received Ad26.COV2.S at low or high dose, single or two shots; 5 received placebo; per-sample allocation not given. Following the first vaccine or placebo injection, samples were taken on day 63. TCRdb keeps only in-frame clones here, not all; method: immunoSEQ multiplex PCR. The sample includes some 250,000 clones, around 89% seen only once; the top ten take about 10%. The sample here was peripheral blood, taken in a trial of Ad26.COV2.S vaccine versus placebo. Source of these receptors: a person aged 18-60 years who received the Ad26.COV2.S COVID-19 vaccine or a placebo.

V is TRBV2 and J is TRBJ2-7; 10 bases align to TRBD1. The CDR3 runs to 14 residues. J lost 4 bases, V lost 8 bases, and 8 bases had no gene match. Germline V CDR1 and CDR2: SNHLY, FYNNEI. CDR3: CASAKRDRGYEQYF. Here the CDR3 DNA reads TGTGCCAGCGCAAAACGGGACAGGGGATACGAGCAGTACTTC.

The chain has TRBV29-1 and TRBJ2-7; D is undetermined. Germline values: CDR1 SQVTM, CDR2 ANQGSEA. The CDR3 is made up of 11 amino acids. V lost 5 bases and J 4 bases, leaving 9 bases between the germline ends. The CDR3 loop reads CSVRATYEQYF. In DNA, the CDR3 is TGCAGCGTTAGGGCGACATACGAGCAGTACTTC.

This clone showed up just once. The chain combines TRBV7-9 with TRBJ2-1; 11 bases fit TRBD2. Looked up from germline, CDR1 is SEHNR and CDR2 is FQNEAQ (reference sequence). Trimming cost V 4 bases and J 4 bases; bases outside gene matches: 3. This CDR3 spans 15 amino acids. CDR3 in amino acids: CASSSSGGTYNEQFF. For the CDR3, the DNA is TGTGCCAGCAGCTCTAGCGGGGGGACGTACAATGAGCAGTTCTTC.

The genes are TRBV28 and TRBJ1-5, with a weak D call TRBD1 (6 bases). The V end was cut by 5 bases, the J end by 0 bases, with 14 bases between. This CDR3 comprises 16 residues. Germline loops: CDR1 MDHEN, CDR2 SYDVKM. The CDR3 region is CASSAETGNSNQPQHF. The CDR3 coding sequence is TGTGCCAGCAGTGCCGAGACAGGAAATAGCAATCAGCCCCAGCATTTT.

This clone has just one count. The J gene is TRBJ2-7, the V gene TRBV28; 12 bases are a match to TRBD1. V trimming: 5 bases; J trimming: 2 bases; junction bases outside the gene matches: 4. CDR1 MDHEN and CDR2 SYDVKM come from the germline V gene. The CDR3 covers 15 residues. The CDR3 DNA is TGTGCCAGCAGTGTCGGGACAGGGGGCGCCTACGAGCAGTACTTC. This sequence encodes CASSVGTGGAYEQYF. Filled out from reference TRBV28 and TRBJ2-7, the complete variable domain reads DVKVTQSSRYLVKRTGEKVFLECVQDMDHENMFWYRQDPGLGLRLIYFSYDVKMKEKGDIPEGYSVSREKKERFSLILESASTNQTSMYLCASSVGTGGAYEQYFGPGTRLTVT.

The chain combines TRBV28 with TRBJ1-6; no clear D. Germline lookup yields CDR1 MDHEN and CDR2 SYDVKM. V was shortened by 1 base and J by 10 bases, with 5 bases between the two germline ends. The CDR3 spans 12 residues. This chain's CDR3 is CASSLFGSPLHF. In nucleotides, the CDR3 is TGTGCCAGCAGTTTATTCGGGTCACCCCTCCACTTT.

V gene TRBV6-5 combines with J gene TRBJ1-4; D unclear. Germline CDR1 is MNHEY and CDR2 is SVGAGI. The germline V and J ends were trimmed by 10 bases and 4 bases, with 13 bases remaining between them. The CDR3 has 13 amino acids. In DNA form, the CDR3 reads TGTGCCACCAACAGAGACCTTAATGAAAAACTGTTTTTT. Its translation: CATNRDLNEKLFF.

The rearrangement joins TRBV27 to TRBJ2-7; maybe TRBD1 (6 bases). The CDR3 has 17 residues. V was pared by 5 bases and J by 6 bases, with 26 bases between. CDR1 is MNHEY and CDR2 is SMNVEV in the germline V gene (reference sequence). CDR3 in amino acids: CASSGTGPIGTFSEQYF. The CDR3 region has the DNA TGTGCCAGCAGTGGAACAGGGCCTATTGGCACATTTAGCGAGCAGTACTTC.

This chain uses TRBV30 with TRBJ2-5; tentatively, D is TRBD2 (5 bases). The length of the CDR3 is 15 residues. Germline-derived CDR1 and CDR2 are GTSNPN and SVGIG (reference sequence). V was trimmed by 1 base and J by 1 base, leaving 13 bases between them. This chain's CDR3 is CAWSAGRGIQETQYF. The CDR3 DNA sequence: TGTGCCTGGAGTGCGGGAAGAGGGATCCAAGAGACCCAGTACTTC.

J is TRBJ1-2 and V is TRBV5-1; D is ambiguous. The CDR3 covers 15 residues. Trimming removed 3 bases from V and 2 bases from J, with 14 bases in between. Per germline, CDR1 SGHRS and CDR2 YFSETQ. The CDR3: CASSYGYGENYGYTF. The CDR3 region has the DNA TGCGCCAGCAGCTACGGGTACGGAGAGAACTATGGCTACACCTTC.

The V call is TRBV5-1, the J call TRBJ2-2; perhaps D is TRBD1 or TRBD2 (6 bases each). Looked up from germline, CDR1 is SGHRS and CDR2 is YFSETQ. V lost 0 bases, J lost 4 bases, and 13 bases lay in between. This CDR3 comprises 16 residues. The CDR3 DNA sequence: TGCGCCAGCAGCTTGGTCGGGGGCGCAGGCACCGGGGAGCTGTTTTTT. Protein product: CASSLVGGAGTGELFF.

The CDR3 loop is CASSFLGVYNEQFF. The DNA of the CDR3 is TGTGCCAGCAGTTTCCTAGGAGTTTACAATGAGCAGTTCTTC. The genes are TRBV27 and TRBJ2-1; no definite D call. Deletions cut 3 bases from V and 4 bases from J, with 10 bases between. The CDR3 loop spans 14 amino acids. The V gene's germline CDR1 is MNHEY and CDR2 SMNVEV (reference sequence).